This TCR beta chain was identified in a study of blood T cell repertoires in COVID-19. Study summary: Samples came from the United States, Italy and Spain, spanning acute and convalescent COVID-19.

In terms of age and location, participants ranged from about 18 to 95 years and lived in about two dozen US areas. Generated by immunoSEQ multiplex PCR, the TCRdb table keeps only in-frame clones and is missing some. The sample consists of 430,000 or so clones, roughly 90% of them appearing once. The CDR3 sequence is 16 residues long. With V trimmed by 2 bases and J by 5 bases, 12 bases remained unmatched. Germline CDR1 and CDR2: SGHRS and YFSETQ. This chain uses TRBV5-1 with TRBJ2-5; 7 nucleotides align to TRBD1. Sequenced: PBMCs or T cells enriched from blood (not recorded which). The receptor was derived from a woman between 40 and 50 years old who had recovered from COVID-19. The CDR3 DNA follows: TGCGCCAGCAGCTTACCTGGGTCCGCCAGGGGGGAGACCCAGTACTTC. It yields the protein CASSLPGSARGETQYF.